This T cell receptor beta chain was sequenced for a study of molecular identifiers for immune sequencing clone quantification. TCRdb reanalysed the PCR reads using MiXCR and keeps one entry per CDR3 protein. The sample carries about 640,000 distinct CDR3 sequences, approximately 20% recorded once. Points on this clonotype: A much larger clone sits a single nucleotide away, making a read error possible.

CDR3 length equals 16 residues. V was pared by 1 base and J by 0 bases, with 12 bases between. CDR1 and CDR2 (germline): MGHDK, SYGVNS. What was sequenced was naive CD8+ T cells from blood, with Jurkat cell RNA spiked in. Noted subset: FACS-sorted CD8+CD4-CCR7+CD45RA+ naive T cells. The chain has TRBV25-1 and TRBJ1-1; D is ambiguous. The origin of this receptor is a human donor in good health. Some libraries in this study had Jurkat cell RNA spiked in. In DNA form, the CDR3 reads TGTGCCAGCAGTGAATGGCAGGCTAGGGTGAACACTGAAGCTTTCTTT. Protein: CASSEWQARVNTEAFF. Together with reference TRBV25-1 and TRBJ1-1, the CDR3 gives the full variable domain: EADIYQTPRYLVIGTGKKITLECSQTMGHDKMYWYQQDPGMELHLIHYSYGVNSTEKGDLSSESTVSRIRTEHFPLTLESARPSHTSQYLCASSEWQARVNTEAFFGQGTRLTVV.